Shown below are 3 T cell receptor beta chains from a single sample sequenced in a study of blood T cells in healthy people across ages. A sample-barcoded 5' primer and a J-beta primer mix were used in a second PCR of roughly 7 to 11 cycles. TCRdb re-derived calls from the 5' RACE reads in MiXCR, one entry per CDR3 protein. Of about 800,000 distinct CDR3 sequences in the sample, 55% to 70% were seen once. The sequencing input was blood. The receptors derive from a man aged 30 to 39 in good health.

The CDR3 region is CSARDLKDSNQPQHF. CDR3 nucleotide sequence: TGCAGTGCTAGAGATTTGAAAGATAGCAATCAGCCCCAGCATTTT. The V gene is TRBV20-1, the J gene TRBJ1-5; D not certain. CDR1 and CDR2 (germline): DFQATT, SNEGSKA (reference sequence). The CDR3 has 15 amino acids. V was clipped by 0 bases and J by 0 bases, with 9 bases between them.

This chain uses TRBV7-6 with TRBJ1-6; the D is unclear. V dropped 0 bases and J dropped 0 bases, with 9 bases sitting between them. This CDR3 spans 17 amino acids. In germline, CDR1 is SGHVS, CDR2 FNYEAQ. The CDR3 DNA is TGTGCCAGCAGCTTAGCTGGGTTGAGCTCCTATAATTCACCCCTCCACTTT. It translates to CASSLAGLSSYNSPLHF.

This clonotype was detected a few times. The J gene is TRBJ1-2, the V gene TRBV4-3, with 9 bases fitting TRBD1. The CDR3 sequence is 14 residues long. The germline gives CDR1 LGHNA, CDR2 YSLEER. After removal of 7 bases from V and 0 bases from J, the junction contained 3 bases not matched to a gene. For the CDR3, the DNA is TGCGCCAGCACTAGGACAGGGGCTAACTATGGCTACACCTTC. It encodes CASTRTGANYGYTF.